In its sample, the clone carrying this TCR beta chain was seen once. The antigen is undetermined. Profiling relied on immunoSEQ multiplex PCR, and the TCRdb table lists in-frame clones only, not all of them. The sample contains about 63,000 clones, approximately 95% of which appear only once. This sample stems from a study of cytomegalovirus exposure and HLA in healthy donors. Findings of the study overall: Diagnosis of cytomegalovirus status made by the classifier reportedly showed high specificity and sensitivity. Specific recognition of CMV antigens was confirmed in vitro for a few chains (all CMV-associated). According to the study, roughly 160 TCR beta chains were cytomegalovirus-associated.

Sequencing was performed on PBMCs. The receptor comes from a woman in her late teens or twenties in good health and CMV-seropositive.

In DNA, the CDR3 is TGTGCCAGCAGTGAACAGGGTCAATATGGCTACACCTTC. Translating it yields CASSEQGQYGYTF. The V call is TRBV2, the J call TRBJ1-2; tentatively, D is TRBD1 (5 bases). This CDR3 is built from 13 residues. The germline V gene has CDR1 SNHLY and CDR2 FYNNEI. Trimming took off 2 bases at V and 5 bases at J, with 9 bases between the two ends.